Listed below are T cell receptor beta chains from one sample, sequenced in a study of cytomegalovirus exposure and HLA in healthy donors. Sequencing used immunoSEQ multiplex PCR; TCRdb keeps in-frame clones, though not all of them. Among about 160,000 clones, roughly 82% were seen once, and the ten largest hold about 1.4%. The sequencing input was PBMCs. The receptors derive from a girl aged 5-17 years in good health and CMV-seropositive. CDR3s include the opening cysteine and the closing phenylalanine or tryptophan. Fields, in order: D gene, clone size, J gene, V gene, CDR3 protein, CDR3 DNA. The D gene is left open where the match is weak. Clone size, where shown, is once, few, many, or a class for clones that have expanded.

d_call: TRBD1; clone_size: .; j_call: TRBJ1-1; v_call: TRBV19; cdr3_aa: CASSTGQGIFTEAFF; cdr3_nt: TGTGCCAGTAGTACGGGACAGGGGATATTCACTGAAGCTTTCTTT
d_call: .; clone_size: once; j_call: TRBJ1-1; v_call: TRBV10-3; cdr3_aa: CAIRGGEGTEAFF; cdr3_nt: TGTGCCATCAGGGGGGGGGAGGGCACTGAAGCTTTCTTT
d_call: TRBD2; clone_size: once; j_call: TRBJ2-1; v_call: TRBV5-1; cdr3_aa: CASTYITSGREGQFF; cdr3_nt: TGCGCCAGCACCTACATCACAAGCGGACGGGAGGGGCAGTTCTTC
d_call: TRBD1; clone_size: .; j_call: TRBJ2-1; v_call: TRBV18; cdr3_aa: CASSPRQGISYNEQFF; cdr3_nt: TGTGCCAGCTCACCCCGACAGGGTATTTCCTACAATGAGCAGTTCTTC
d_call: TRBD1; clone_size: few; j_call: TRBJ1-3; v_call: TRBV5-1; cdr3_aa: CASSPGHRGGNTIYF; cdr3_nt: TGCGCCAGCAGCCCCGGCCACAGGGGTGGAAACACCATATATTTT
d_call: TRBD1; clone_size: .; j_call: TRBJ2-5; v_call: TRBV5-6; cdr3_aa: CASSPWTGQETQYF; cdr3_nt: TGTGCCAGCAGCCCGTGGACAGGGCAAGAGACCCAGTACTTC
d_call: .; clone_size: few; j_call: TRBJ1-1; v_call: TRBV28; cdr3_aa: CASRAQGMNTEAFF; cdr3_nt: TGTGCCAGCAGGGCCCAGGGGATGAACACTGAAGCTTTCTTT
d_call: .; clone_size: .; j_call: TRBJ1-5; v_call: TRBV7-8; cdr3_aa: CASSLDGRSNQPQHF; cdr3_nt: TGTGCCAGCAGCTTAGATGGTAGAAGCAATCAGCCCCAGCATTTT
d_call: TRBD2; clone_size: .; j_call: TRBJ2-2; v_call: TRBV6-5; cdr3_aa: CASSLAGAGTGELFF; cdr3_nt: TGTGCCAGCAGTTTAGCGGGAGCGGGCACCGGGGAGCTGTTTTTT
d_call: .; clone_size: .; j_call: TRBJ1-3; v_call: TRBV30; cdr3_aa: CAWSLSAQRDTIYF; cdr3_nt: TGTGCCTGGAGTCTTTCGGCTCAGCGGGACACCATATATTTT
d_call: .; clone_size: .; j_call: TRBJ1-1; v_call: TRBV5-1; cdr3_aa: CASSYGSPGATEAFF; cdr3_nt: TGCGCCAGCAGTTACGGGAGCCCTGGGGCCACTGAAGCTTTCTTT
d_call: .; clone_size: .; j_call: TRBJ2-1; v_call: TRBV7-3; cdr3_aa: CASSLIGRGQAYNEQFF; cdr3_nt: TGTGCCAGCAGCTTAATCGGTCGAGGACAAGCATACAATGAGCAGTTCTTC
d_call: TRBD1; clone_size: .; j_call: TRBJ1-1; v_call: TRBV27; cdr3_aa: CASSRDRGLGAFF; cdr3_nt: TGTGCCAGCAGCCGAGACAGGGGTCTTGGAGCTTTCTTT
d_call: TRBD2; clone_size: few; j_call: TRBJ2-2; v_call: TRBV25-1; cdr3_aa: CASSEFPSGRVNTGELFF; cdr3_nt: TGTGCCAGCAGTGAATTCCCTAGCGGGAGGGTTAACACCGGGGAGCTGTTTTTT
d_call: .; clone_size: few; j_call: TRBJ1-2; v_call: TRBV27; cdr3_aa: CASSSNREPSGYTF; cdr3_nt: TGTGCCAGCAGTTCAAACAGGGAGCCAAGCGGCTACACCTTC
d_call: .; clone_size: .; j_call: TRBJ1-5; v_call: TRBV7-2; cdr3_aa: CASSLDVTEPQHF; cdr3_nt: TGTGCCAGCAGCTTAGATGTAACGGAGCCCCAGCATTTT
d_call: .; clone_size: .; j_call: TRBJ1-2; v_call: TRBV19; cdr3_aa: CASSIWTGDYGYTF; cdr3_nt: TGTGCCAGTAGTATTTGGACCGGGGACTATGGCTACACCTTC
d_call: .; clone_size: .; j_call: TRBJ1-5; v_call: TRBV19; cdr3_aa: CASRIGSSHQPQHF; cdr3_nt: TGTGCCAGTAGGATCGGGAGCAGCCATCAGCCCCAGCATTTT
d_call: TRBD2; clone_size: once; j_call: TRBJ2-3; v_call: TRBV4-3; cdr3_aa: CASSQHSGLAGGSTDTQYF; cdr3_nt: TGCGCCAGCAGCCAACATTCGGGACTAGCGGGGGGGAGCACAGATACGCAGTATTTT
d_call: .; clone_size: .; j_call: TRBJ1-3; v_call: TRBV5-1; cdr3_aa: CASSPRQKSSGNTIYF; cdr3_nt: TGCGCCAGCAGCCCCCGACAGAAGAGCTCTGGAAACACCATATATTTT
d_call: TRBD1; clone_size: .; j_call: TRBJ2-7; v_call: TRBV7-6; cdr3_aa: CASSREGQGFYEQYF; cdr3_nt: TGTGCCAGCAGCCGAGAGGGACAGGGGTTCTACGAGCAGTACTTC
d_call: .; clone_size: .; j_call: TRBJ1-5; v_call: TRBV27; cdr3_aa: CASSFTPNQPQHF; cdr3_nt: TGTGCCAGCAGTTTCACTCCAAATCAGCCCCAGCATTTT
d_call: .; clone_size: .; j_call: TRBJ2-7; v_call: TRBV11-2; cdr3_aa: CASSLVGPPEQYF; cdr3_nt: TGTGCCAGCAGCTTAGTCGGTCCTCCCGAGCAGTACTTC
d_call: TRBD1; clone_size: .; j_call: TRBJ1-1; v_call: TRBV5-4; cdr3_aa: CASSLAGTATEAFF; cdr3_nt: TGTGCCAGCAGCTTGGCCGGGACAGCCACTGAAGCTTTCTTT
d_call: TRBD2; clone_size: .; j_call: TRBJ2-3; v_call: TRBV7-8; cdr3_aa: CASSLAGLATSTDTQYF; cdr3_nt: TGTGCCAGCAGCTTAGCGGGACTAGCGACCAGCACAGATACGCAGTATTTT
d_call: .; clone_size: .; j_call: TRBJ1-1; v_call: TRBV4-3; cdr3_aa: CASSQDRNTEAFF; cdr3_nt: TGCGCCAGCAGCCAAGACAGGAACACTGAAGCTTTCTTT
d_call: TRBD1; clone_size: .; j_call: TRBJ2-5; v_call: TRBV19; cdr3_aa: CASSTRQGANLRQETQYF; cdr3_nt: TGTGCCAGTAGTACCAGACAGGGGGCTAACCTCCGGCAAGAGACCCAGTACTTC
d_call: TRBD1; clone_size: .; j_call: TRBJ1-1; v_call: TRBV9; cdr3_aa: CASSVGETGPTEAFF; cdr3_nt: TGTGCCAGCAGCGTAGGGGAGACAGGGCCCACTGAAGCTTTCTTT
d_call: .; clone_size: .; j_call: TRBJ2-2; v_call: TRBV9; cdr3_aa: CASSSLTGDQVGELFF; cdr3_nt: TGTGCCAGCAGCTCCCTGACGGGGGACCAGGTGGGGGAGCTGTTTTTT
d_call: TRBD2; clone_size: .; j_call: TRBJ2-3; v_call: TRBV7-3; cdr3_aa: CASSPRTSGSTDTQYF; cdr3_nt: TGTGCCAGCAGCCCCAGGACTAGCGGGAGTACAGATACGCAGTATTTT
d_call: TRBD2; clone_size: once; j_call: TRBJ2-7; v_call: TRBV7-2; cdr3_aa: CASRLGLGYYEQYF; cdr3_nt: TGTGCCAGTAGGCTTGGACTAGGCTACTACGAGCAGTACTTC
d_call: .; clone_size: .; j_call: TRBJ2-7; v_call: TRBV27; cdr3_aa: CASSLSAGGNFYEQYF; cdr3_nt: TGTGCCAGCAGTTTATCGGCAGGGGGGAACTTCTACGAGCAGTACTTC
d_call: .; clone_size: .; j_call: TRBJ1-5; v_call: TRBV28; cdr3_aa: CASSLTDSRNQPQHF; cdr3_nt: TGTGCCAGCAGTTTAACGGACAGTCGAAATCAGCCCCAGCATTTT
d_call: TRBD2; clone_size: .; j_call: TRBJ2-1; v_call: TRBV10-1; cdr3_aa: CASSERLAVPYNEQFF; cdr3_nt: TGCGCCAGCAGTGAACGACTAGCGGTACCCTACAATGAGCAGTTCTTC
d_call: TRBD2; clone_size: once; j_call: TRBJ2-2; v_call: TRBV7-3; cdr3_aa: CASRLAGGYTGELFF; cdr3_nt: TGTGCCAGCAGGCTAGCGGGAGGATACACCGGGGAGCTGTTTTTT
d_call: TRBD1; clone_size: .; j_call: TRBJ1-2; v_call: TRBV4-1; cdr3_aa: CASSQDRDRPNYGYTF; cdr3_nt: TGCGCCAGCAGCCAAGATCGGGACAGACCCAACTATGGCTACACCTTC
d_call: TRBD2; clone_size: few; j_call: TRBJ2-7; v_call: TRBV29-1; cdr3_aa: CSVGLAWEQYF; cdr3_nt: TGCAGCGTCGGACTAGCGTGGGAGCAGTACTTC
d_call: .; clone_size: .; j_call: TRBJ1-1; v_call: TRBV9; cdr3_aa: CASSAQGRNTEAFF; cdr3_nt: TGTGCCAGCAGCGCCCAGGGCAGGAACACTGAAGCTTTCTTT
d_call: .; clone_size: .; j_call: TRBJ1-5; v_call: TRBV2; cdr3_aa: CASRIGSQPQHF; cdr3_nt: TGTGCCAGCAGGATAGGGAGCCAGCCCCAGCATTTT
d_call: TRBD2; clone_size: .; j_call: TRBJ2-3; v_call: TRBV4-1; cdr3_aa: CASSLLAESTDTQYF; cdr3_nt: TGCGCCAGCAGCCTACTAGCGGAGAGCACAGATACGCAGTATTTT
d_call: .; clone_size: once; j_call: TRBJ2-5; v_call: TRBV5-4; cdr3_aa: CASSLAERQGYETQYF; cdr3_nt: TGTGCCAGCAGCTTGGCGGAACGCCAGGGTTATGAGACCCAGTACTTC
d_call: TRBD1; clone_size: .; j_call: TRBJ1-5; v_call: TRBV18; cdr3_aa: CASETGVGQPQHF; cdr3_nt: TGTGCCAGCGAAACAGGGGTTGGCCAGCCCCAGCATTTT